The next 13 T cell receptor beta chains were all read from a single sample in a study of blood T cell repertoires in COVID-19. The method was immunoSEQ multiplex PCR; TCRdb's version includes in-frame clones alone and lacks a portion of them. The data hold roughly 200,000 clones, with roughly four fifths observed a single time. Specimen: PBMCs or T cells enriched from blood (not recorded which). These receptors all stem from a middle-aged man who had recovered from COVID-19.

The CDR3 is CASSLSGTGREKLFF. The CDR3 DNA reads TGTGCCAGCAGCCTTTCCGGGACAGGAAGAGAAAAACTGTTTTTT. The gene calls are TRBV7-2 and TRBJ1-4; 8 bases are a match to TRBD1. V gave up 5 bases and J gave up 8 bases; unmatched junction bases: 10. The CDR3 spans 15 residues. Per germline, CDR1 SGHTA and CDR2 FQGNSA.

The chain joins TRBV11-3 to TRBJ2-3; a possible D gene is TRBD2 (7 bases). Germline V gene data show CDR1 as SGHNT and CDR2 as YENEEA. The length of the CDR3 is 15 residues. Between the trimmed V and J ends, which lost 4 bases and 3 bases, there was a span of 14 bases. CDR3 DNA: TGTGCCAGCAGCTCTGGGGGGGGGCCGACAGATACGCAGTATTTT. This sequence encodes CASSSGGGPTDTQYF.

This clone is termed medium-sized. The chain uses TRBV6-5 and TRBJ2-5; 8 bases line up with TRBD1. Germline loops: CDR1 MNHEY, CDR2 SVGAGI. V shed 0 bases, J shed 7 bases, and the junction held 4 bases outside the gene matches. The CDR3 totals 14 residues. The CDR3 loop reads CASSYSTGGGTQYF. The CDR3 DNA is TGTGCCAGCAGTTACTCAACAGGGGGAGGGACCCAGTACTTC.

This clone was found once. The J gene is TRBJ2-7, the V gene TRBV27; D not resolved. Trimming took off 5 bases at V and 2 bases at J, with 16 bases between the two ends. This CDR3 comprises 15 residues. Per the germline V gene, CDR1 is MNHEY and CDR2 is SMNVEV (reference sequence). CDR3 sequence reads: CASSGWVSTTYEQYF. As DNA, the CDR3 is TGTGCCAGCAGTGGGTGGGTTAGCACCACCTACGAGCAGTACTTC.

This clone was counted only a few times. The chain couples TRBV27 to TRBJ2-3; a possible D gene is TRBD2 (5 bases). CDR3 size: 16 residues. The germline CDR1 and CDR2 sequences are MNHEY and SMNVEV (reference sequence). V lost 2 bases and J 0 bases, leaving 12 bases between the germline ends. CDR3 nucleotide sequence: TGTGCCAGCAGTTTACTAGCTGACCCTAGCACAGATACGCAGTATTTT. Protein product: CASSLLADPSTDTQYF.

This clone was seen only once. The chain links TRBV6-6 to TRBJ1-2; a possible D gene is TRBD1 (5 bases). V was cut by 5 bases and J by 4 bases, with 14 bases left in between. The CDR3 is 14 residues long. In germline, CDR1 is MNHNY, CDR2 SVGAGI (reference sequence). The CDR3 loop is CASSLWWGSYGYTF. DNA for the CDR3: TGTGCCAGCAGTCTATGGTGGGGCAGCTATGGCTACACCTTC.

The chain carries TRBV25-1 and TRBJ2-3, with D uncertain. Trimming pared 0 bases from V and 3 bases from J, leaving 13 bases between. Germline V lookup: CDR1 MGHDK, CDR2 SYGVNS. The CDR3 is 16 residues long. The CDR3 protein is CASSEYRTVPTDTQYF. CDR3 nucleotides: TGTGCCAGCAGTGAATATCGAACAGTTCCTACAGATACGCAGTATTTT.

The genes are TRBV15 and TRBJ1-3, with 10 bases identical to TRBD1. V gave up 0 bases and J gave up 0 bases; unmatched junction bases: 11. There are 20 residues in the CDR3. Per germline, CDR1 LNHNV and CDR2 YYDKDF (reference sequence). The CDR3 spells CATSRDGGPRQGASGNTIYF. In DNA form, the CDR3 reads TGTGCCACCAGCAGAGATGGGGGACCGAGACAGGGGGCCTCTGGAAACACCATATATTTT.

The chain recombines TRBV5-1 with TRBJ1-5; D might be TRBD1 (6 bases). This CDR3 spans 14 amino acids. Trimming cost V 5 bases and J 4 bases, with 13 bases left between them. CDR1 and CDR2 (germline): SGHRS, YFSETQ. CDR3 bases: TGCGCCAGCAGTTCAGGACAGCCGAATCAGCCCCAGCATTTT. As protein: CASSSGQPNQPQHF.

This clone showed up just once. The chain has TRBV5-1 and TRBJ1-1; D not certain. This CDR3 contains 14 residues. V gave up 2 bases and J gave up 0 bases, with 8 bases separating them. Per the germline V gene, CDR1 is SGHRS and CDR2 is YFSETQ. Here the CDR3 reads CASSLGSMNTEAFF. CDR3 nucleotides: TGCGCCAGCAGCTTAGGGAGCATGAACACTGAAGCTTTCTTT.

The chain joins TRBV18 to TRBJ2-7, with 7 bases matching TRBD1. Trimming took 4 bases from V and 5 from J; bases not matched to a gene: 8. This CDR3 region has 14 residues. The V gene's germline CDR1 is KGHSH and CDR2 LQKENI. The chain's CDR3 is CASSRNRGDDEQYF. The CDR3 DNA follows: TGTGCCAGCTCACGTAACAGGGGTGATGACGAGCAGTACTTC.

CDR3 region: CASSPYGTGPLGYTF. CDR3 sequence (DNA): TGTGCCAGCAGCCCATACGGGACAGGTCCTCTTGGCTACACCTTC. V usage is TRBV11-2 and J usage is TRBJ1-2; 8 bases agree with TRBD1. CDR1 SGHAT and CDR2 FQNNGV come from the germline V gene. The V and J ends lost 5 bases and 7 bases, in that order; junction bases with no gene match: 12. CDR3 length equals 15 residues.

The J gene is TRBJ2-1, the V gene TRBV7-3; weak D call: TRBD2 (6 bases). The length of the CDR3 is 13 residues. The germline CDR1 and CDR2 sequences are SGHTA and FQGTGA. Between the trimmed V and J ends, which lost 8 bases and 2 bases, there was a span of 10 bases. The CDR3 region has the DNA TGTGCCAGCTCAAGACTAGCCTACAATGAGCAGTTCTTC. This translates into CASSRLAYNEQFF.